A selection of T cell receptor beta chains follows, all from one sample in a study of cytomegalovirus exposure and HLA in healthy donors. Sequencing was performed with immunoSEQ multiplex PCR; in TCRdb, only in-frame clones are kept and a portion is missing. The table has fewer than 200,000 clones, 70% to 80% seen once; the top ten hold roughly 0.64%. The sample consisted of PBMCs. The source is a woman between 40 and 50 years old in good health and CMV-seronegative. The CDR3 runs from the conserved cysteine through the conserved F or W. Each record gives: J gene, D gene, clone size, V gene, CDR3 protein, CDR3 DNA. D genes are given only for firm matches. The size of a clone is reported for some rows only, either as once, few or many, or as a class for expanded clones.

TRBJ1-5 . . TRBV7-2 CASSPYMGLDPQPQHF TGTGCCAGCAGCCCTTACATGGGCCTGGATCCTCAGCCCCAGCATTTT
TRBJ2-3 . once TRBV5-5 CASNLRGTDTQYF TGTGCCAGCAACCTCCGGGGCACAGATACGCAGTATTTT
TRBJ2-7 . once TRBV2 CASMRGPNYEQYF TGTGCCAGCATGAGAGGGCCTAACTACGAGCAGTACTTC
TRBJ2-3 . . TRBV2 CASRRSTDTQYF TGTGCCAGCAGGAGGAGCACAGATACGCAGTATTTT
TRBJ1-5 . . TRBV19 CASSLPLNQPQHF TGTGCCAGTAGTCTCCCTCTTAATCAGCCCCAGCATTTT
TRBJ1-4 . . TRBV11-2 CASSLGGPGGTPYLEKLFF TGTGCCAGCAGCTTGGGGGGACCGGGGGGGACCCCCTACCTTGAAAAACTGTTTTTT
TRBJ2-1 . few TRBV6-5 CASSERGEQFF TGTGCCAGCAGTGAACGGGGTGAGCAGTTCTTC
TRBJ2-1 TRBD2 . TRBV29-1 CSVAAGSEQFF TGCAGCGTCGCAGCGGGGAGCGAGCAGTTCTTC
TRBJ1-2 . . TRBV7-9 CASSLAGSRGINYGYTF TGTGCCAGCAGCTTAGCAGGCAGTAGGGGGATTAACTATGGCTACACCTTC
TRBJ1-1 TRBD1 . TRBV13 CASSLAAGGINTEAFF TGTGCCAGCAGCTTAGCGGCAGGGGGCATTAACACTGAAGCTTTCTTT
TRBJ2-1 TRBD2 . TRBV30 CAWSVLAGAYNEQFF TGTGCCTGGAGTGTACTGGCGGGAGCCTACAATGAGCAGTTCTTC
TRBJ2-5 TRBD2 . TRBV5-1 CASSFGLAGGPQETQYF TGCGCCAGCAGCTTCGGACTAGCGGGGGGGCCCCAAGAGACCCAGTACTTC
TRBJ2-2 . . TRBV6-6 CASSYVHRGAVF TGTGCCAGCAGTTACGTTCACCGGGGAGCTGTTTTT
TRBJ1-2 . . TRBV19 CASSTPNGVQGYGYTF TGTGCCAGTAGCACTCCCAACGGGGTGCAGGGGTATGGCTACACCTTC
TRBJ2-7 TRBD2 . TRBV5-1 CASKETSVGYEQYF TGCGCCAGCAAAGAGACTAGCGTTGGGTACGAGCAGTACTTC
TRBJ2-1 . . TRBV5-4 CASSLLQGVSNEQFF TGTGCCAGCAGCTTGCTACAGGGAGTGTCCAATGAGCAGTTCTTC
TRBJ2-5 . once TRBV5-1 CASSLAGQGKETQYF TGCGCCAGCAGCTTGGCGGGCCAGGGCAAAGAGACCCAGTACTTC
TRBJ1-2 . . TRBV14 CASSQDLRPVIDTF TGTGCCAGCAGCCAAGACCTTCGTCCGGTAATAGACACCTTC
TRBJ2-3 TRBD1 . TRBV7-3 CASSLGTGSDTQYF TGTGCCAGCAGCTTAGGGACAGGGTCAGATACGCAGTATTTT
TRBJ2-5 . . TRBV5-1 CASSFRRDQETQYF TGCGCCAGCAGCTTCAGGCGGGACCAAGAGACCCAGTACTTC
TRBJ2-1 . few TRBV9 CASSVDRGEQFF TGTGCCAGCAGCGTAGATAGGGGGGAGCAGTTCTTC
TRBJ1-6 . . TRBV2 CASSARPTISPLHF TGTGCCAGCAGTGCTCGACCCACTATATCGCCCCTCCACTTT
TRBJ2-1 . . TRBV28 CASSIRGEQFF TGTGCCAGCAGTATTAGGGGGGAGCAGTTCTTC